A single sample gave rise to the 18 T cell receptor beta chains below, sequenced in a study of T cells in Graves' hyperthyroidism and ophthalmopathy. Using RNA transcripts as the source, TCR beta CDR3 regions were amplified. The TCR CDR3 was amplified in a first-round RT-PCR using the HTBI primer set. MiXCR, applied by TCRdb to the multiplex PCR reads, yields one record per CDR3 protein. The data contain over 500,000 distinct CDR3 sequences, 15% to 20% of them singletons. Sequenced material: blood. Receptors were obtained from a woman aged 18-30 years with Graves' ophthalmopathy.

This chain connects TRBV19 to TRBJ2-1, with D possibly matching TRBD1 (5 bases). This CDR3 region has 13 residues. Trimming shortened V by 7 bases and J by 4 bases, and 11 bases separated the two germline ends. CDR1 and CDR2 (germline): LNHDA, SQIVND (reference sequence). CDR3: CASTETGYNEQFF. The CDR3 region has the DNA TGTGCCAGTACTGAAACAGGATACAATGAGCAGTTCTTC.

This clonotype occurred many times. The J gene is TRBJ2-1, the V gene TRBV12-5; D call uncertain. V gave up 1 base and J gave up 6 bases, with 7 bases separating them. CDR1 is LGHNT, CDR2 FRNRAP, per germline. The length of the CDR3 is 13 residues. The CDR3 DNA reads as TGTGCTAGTGGTTTGGGCCCAGTCAATGAGCAGTTCTTC. It encodes CASGLGPVNEQFF.

This clonotype has a count of ten or more. V gene TRBV12-3 or TRBV12-4 combines with J gene TRBJ1-6; 7 bases fit TRBD1. The CDR3 is 15 residues long. V dropped 1 base and J dropped 9; count of bases not matched to a gene: 6. Here the CDR3 DNA reads TGTGCCAGCAGTTTAGAAGGGGGCGCGGGTTCACCCCTCCACTTT. Encoded protein: CASSLEGGAGSPLHF.

A note on this clonotype: Just one base apart from a much larger clone, this may be a read error. The CDR3 carries no conserved terminal phenylalanine or tryptophan, so it likely arises from a read error. The rearrangement joins TRBV7-8 to TRBJ1-5, with a possible D match to TRBD1 (6 bases). This CDR3 has 14 residues. Per the germline V gene, CDR1 is SGHVS and CDR2 is FQNEAQ. Trimming stripped 5 bases from V and 7 bases from J, with 15 bases between. The CDR3 loop is CASSQGTSGQPQHS. The DNA of the CDR3 is TGTGCCAGCAGCCAGGGGACCAGTGGGCAGCCCCAGCATTCT.

This clonotype was found many times. The chain has TRBV5-1 and TRBJ1-2; TRBD1 matches at 9 bases. Germline assignment: CDR1 SGHRS and CDR2 YFSETQ. The CDR3 loop spans 14 amino acids. Unmatched junction bases numbered 4, after V lost 3 bases and J lost 4 bases. DNA for the CDR3: TGCGCCAGCAGCTGGGGACAGGGTGCCTATGGCTACACCTTC. It yields the protein CASSWGQGAYGYTF.

This clonotype was detected only a few times. J is TRBJ2-2 and V is TRBV9, with TRBD2 identical over 10 bases. The CDR3 length is 17 residues. The ends lost 0 bases at V and 2 bases at J; junction bases unmatched: 4. Looked up from germline, CDR1 is SGDLS and CDR2 is YYNGEE. The CDR3 spells CASSVASGGHNTGELFF. The CDR3 bases are TGTGCCAGCAGCGTAGCTAGCGGGGGTCATAACACCGGGGAGCTGTTTTTT.

The V and J genes are TRBV12-3 or TRBV12-4 and TRBJ2-1, with 11 bases fitting TRBD2. Trimming removed 5 bases from V and 5 bases from J; junction bases left unmatched: 8. CDR3 size: 16 residues. CDR3 loop: CASSLLAGGGDNEQFF. The CDR3, as DNA: TGTGCCAGCAGTCTATTAGCGGGGGGGGGGGACAATGAGCAGTTCTTC.

This clonotype was detected many times. CDR3 nucleotides: TGTGCCTGGAGTCCGGACAGTTTGGAGCAGTTCTTC. The encoded protein is CAWSPDSLEQFF. This chain joins TRBV30 and TRBJ2-1; weak D call: TRBD1 (6 bases). The germline CDR1 and CDR2 sequences are GTSNPN and SVGIG (reference sequence). This CDR3 region has 12 residues. V was shortened by 2 bases and J by 10 bases, with 12 bases between the two germline ends.

This clonotype was detected only a few times. The chain's CDR3 is CASSEAYSPSYNEQFF. The CDR3 coding sequence is TGTGCCAGCAGTGAAGCGTACAGCCCTTCCTACAATGAGCAGTTCTTC. The rearrangement joins TRBV6-1 to TRBJ2-1; no clear D. The CDR3 contains 16 residues. Germline V CDR1 and CDR2: MNHNS, SASEGT. V was cut by 0 bases and J by 1 base, with 10 bases left in between.

This clonotype showed up many times. The V gene is TRBV28, the J gene TRBJ2-3, with 16 bases that match TRBD2. V lost 6 bases, J lost 4 bases, and 13 bases stayed unmatched. In germline, CDR1 is MDHEN, CDR2 SYDVKM. This CDR3 spans 19 amino acids. The CDR3 DNA is TGTGCCAGCAGAGGGACAACCGGGACTAGCGGGAGGGCCCCAGATACGCAGTATTTT. Its protein is CASRGTTGTSGRAPDTQYF.

This clonotype was seen repeatedly, ten times or more. This chain connects TRBV7-3 to TRBJ2-5; D possibly corresponds to TRBD2 (5 bases). This CDR3 is 14 amino acids long. CDR1 and CDR2 (germline): SGHTA, FQGTGA. V gave up 4 bases and J gave up 0 bases, with 9 bases separating them. The CDR3 coding sequence is TGTGCCAGCAGCTCTTCGGGATACCAAGAGACCCAGTACTTC. Its protein is CASSSSGYQETQYF.

This clonotype was seen at least ten times. The chain links TRBV5-8 to TRBJ2-2; 12 positions match TRBD2. CDR3 length equals 16 residues. Germline CDR1 is SGHTS and CDR2 is YDEGEE. The V segment lost 7 bases and the J segment 0 bases; nucleotides outside the gene matches: 4. CDR3 protein: CASHRTSGANTGELFF. The CDR3 bases are TGTGCCAGCCACAGGACTAGCGGGGCGAACACCGGGGAGCTGTTTTTT.

The rearrangement uses TRBV2 and TRBJ2-1; 10 bases align to TRBD1. Germline loops: CDR1 SNHLY, CDR2 FYNNEI. J gave up 7 bases and V 6 bases, and 12 bases lay outside the gene matches. This CDR3 comprises 16 residues. The CDR3 spells CASSQSRDRGTNEQFF. CDR3 bases: TGTGCCAGCAGCCAGAGCCGGGACAGGGGAACGAATGAGCAGTTCTTC. Variable domain in full (rest from reference TRBV2 and TRBJ2-1): EPEVTQTPSHQVTQMGQEVILRCVPISNHLYFYWYRQILGQKVEFLVSFYNNEISEKSEIFDDQFSVERPDGSNFTLKIRSTKLEDSAMYFCASSQSRDRGTNEQFFGPGTRLTVL.

This clonotype has ten or more counts. The chain couples TRBV28 to TRBJ1-1; perhaps TRBD1 as D (5 bases). Germline CDR1 reads MDHEN; CDR2 reads SYDVKM. This CDR3 contains 15 residues. V lost 5 bases to trimming and J lost 1 base, with 14 bases between them. The CDR3 region is CASSLRDQRNTEAFF. The CDR3 DNA follows: TGTGCCAGCAGTCTACGGGACCAAAGGAACACTGAAGCTTTCTTT.

This clonotype was counted many times. The genes are TRBV3-1 and TRBJ2-1, with D unclear. Trimming took off 0 bases at V and 6 bases at J, with 15 bases between the two ends. The CDR3 is made up of 16 amino acids. Germline loops: CDR1 LGHDT, CDR2 YNNKEL (reference sequence). The CDR3 DNA reads as TGTGCCAGCAGCCAAGATCCTGGCGGCACGGGCAATGAGCAGTTCTTC. Amino acids: CASSQDPGGTGNEQFF.

This clonotype has a count of ten or more. V is TRBV20-1 and J is TRBJ2-7; D may correspond to TRBD1 or TRBD2 (5 bases each). The germline gives CDR1 DFQATT, CDR2 SNEGSKA (reference sequence). With 5 bases removed from V and 5 bases from J, the gap between germline ends came to 13 bases. The CDR3 spans 12 residues. In DNA form, the CDR3 reads TGCAGTGCTGCCAGGGAGATAGACGAGCAGTACTTC. Protein product: CSAAREIDEQYF.

In this sample, this clonotype turned up a few times. V gene TRBV24-1 combines with J gene TRBJ1-2; TRBD1 matches at 9 bases. Trimming at V came to 9 bases and at J to 8 bases, leaving 6 bases not matched to a gene. Germline CDR1 and CDR2: KGHDR and SFDVKD. This CDR3 has 12 amino acids. This CDR3 is CATDRGTGGYTF. Here the CDR3 DNA reads TGTGCCACCGACAGGGGGACGGGGGGCTACACCTTC.

This clonotype has a count of ten or more. The V and J genes are TRBV5-1 and TRBJ2-1; D possibly uses TRBD1 or TRBD2 (6 bases each). V was shortened by 5 bases and J by 3 bases, with 18 bases between the two germline ends. This CDR3 is built from 16 residues. The germline V gene has CDR1 SGHRS and CDR2 YFSETQ. As DNA, the CDR3 is TGCGCCAGCAGAGATCTCTCACAGGGACTCTACAATGAGCAGTTCTTC. It encodes CASRDLSQGLYNEQFF.